These 28 T cell receptor beta chains were sequenced from one sample in a study of spatial heterogeneity in lung cancer. As for time point: sample taken at primary tumor resection. TCRdb re-derived calls from the 5' RACE reads in MiXCR, one entry per CDR3 protein. Counted here are about 92,000 distinct CDR3 sequences, roughly 12% occurring once; the ten biggest clones make up roughly two fifths. The material sequenced was PBMCs, taken at surgery. The origin of the receptors is a male donor with early-stage non-small cell lung cancer.

This clonotype showed up just a few times. The gene calls are TRBV29-1 and TRBJ1-1; D is undetermined. Germline V gene lookup returns CDR1 SQVTM and CDR2 ANQGSEA. The CDR3 spans 12 residues. V was cut by 6 bases and J by 0 bases, with 8 bases left in between. This chain's CDR3 is CSVLDLNTEAFF. For the CDR3, the DNA is TGCAGCGTATTGGACTTGAACACTGAAGCTTTCTTT.

V and J are TRBV5-8 and TRBJ1-2; 7 bases are shared with TRBD1. The V segment lost 3 bases and the J segment 2 bases; nucleotides outside the gene matches: 7. CDR1 and CDR2 (germline): SGHTS, YDEGEE. CDR3 length equals 15 residues. CDR3 bases: TGTGCCAGCAGCTCATCCGGGACAGAAAACTATGGCTACACCTTC. Its protein is CASSSSGTENYGYTF.

This clonotype occurred many times. The gene calls are TRBV7-9 and TRBJ2-1, with D perhaps TRBD1 (6 bases). Germline V gives CDR1 SEHNR, CDR2 FQNEAQ (reference sequence). This CDR3 region has 15 residues. Trimming stripped 1 base from V and 1 base from J, with 8 bases between. The CDR3 spells CASSLDRASYNEQFF. The CDR3 DNA is TGTGCCAGCAGCTTAGACAGGGCGTCCTACAATGAGCAGTTCTTC.

In this sample, this clonotype turned up a few times. V gene TRBV18 combines with J gene TRBJ2-3; no clear D gene. The germline CDR1 and CDR2 sequences are KGHSH and LQKENI. The CDR3 extends over 12 amino acids. The germline V and J ends were trimmed by 5 bases and 2 bases, with 5 bases remaining between them. CDR3: CASSSFTDTQYF. CDR3 in DNA: TGTGCCAGCTCATCCTTCACAGATACGCAGTATTTT. The full variable domain, completed using reference TRBV18 and TRBJ2-3, is NAGVMQNPRHLVRRRGQEARLRCSPMKGHSHVYWYRQLPEEGLKFMVYLQKENIIDESGMPKERFSAEFPKEGPSILRIQQVVRGDSAAYFCASSSFTDTQYFGPGTRLTVL.

The chain combines TRBV9 with TRBJ2-2; D is unresolved. Trimming left V 0 bases short and J 2 bases short, with 11 bases between. The CDR3 covers 16 residues. CDR1 SGDLS and CDR2 YYNGEE come from the germline V gene. The CDR3 protein is CASSVGGLSNTGELFF. CDR3 nucleotides: TGTGCCAGCAGCGTAGGTGGTCTATCAAACACCGGGGAGCTGTTTTTT.

This clonotype was counted ten times or more. CDR3 protein: CASSLPRARKYF. The CDR3 DNA sequence: TGTGCCAGCAGCCTCCCAAGGGCGAGGAAGTACTTC. The rearrangement joins TRBV3-1 to TRBJ2-7; D is undetermined. This CDR3 comprises 12 residues. Germline CDR1 and CDR2: LGHDT and YNNKEL (reference sequence). Trimming took off 4 bases at V and 11 bases at J, with 15 bases between the two ends.

This clonotype appeared a few times. The genes are TRBV7-6 and TRBJ2-7; the match to TRBD1 covers 8 bases. Germline assignment: CDR1 SGHVS and CDR2 FNYEAQ. The CDR3 runs 17 residues. The trim removed 4 bases at V and 0 bases at J, leaving 11 bases unmatched. The CDR3 region is CASSSRSRGQGSYEQYF. The CDR3 nucleotides are TGTGCCAGCAGCTCCCGCTCCCGAGGACAGGGCTCCTACGAGCAGTACTTC.

This rearrangement joins TRBV5-1 to TRBJ1-1; D unclear. V was clipped by 0 bases and J by 6 bases, with 15 bases between them. Germline CDR1 reads SGHRS; CDR2 reads YFSETQ. This CDR3 comprises 15 residues. In DNA form, the CDR3 reads TGCGCCAGCAGCTTGGCGTCGGGCAAATGGGCTGAAGCTTTCTTT. Encoded protein: CASSLASGKWAEAFF.

This clonotype was counted a few times. The chain joins TRBV5-1 to TRBJ2-1; TRBD2 agrees at 9 bases. The length of the CDR3 is 16 residues. Germline CDR1 reads SGHRS; CDR2 reads YFSETQ. J lost 2 bases, V lost 7 bases, and 10 bases had no gene match. The CDR3 DNA reads as TGCGCCAGCTCATCCGGGCCTAGCGGGACCTACAATGAGCAGTTCTTC. Translated, it gives CASSSGPSGTYNEQFF. Full variable domain (rest looked up from reference TRBV5-1 and TRBJ2-1): KAGVTQTPRYLIKTRGQQVTLSCSPISGHRSVSWYQQTPGQGLQFLFEYFSETQRNKGNFPGRFSGRQFSNSRSEMNVSTLELGDSALYLCASSSGPSGTYNEQFFGPGTRLTVL.

This clonotype has just a few counts. The rearrangement links TRBV6-6 to TRBJ2-1; D is possibly TRBD2 (6 bases). This CDR3 is built from 14 residues. V was cut by 7 bases and J by 0 bases, with 10 bases left in between. CDR1 and CDR2 from the germline V gene are MNHNY and SVGAGI (reference sequence). The CDR3 DNA is TGTGCCAGCATTGAGGGAGGCTCCTACAATGAGCAGTTCTTC. Translation gives CASIEGGSYNEQFF.

This clonotype has only a few counts. The chain combines TRBV3-2 with TRBJ2-1; whether TRBD2, the table's D call, matches the DNA was not checked. TRBV3-2 is a known pseudogene. This CDR3 has 14 residues. The CDR3 protein is CASSQDRPAGDQFF. The CDR3, as DNA: TGTGCCAGCAGCCAAGATAGGCCTGCGGGGGACCAGTTCTTC.

The chain recombines TRBV4-3 with TRBJ1-2; D is ambiguous. Per germline, CDR1 LGHNA and CDR2 YSLEER. The CDR3 totals 14 residues. Trimming left V 0 bases short and J 1 base short, with 6 bases between. CDR3: CASSQDHDNYGYTF. The CDR3 nucleotides read TGCGCCAGCAGCCAAGATCACGATAACTATGGCTACACCTTC.

This chain joins TRBV20-1 and TRBJ2-3; TRBD2 agrees at 12 bases. CDR1 DFQATT and CDR2 SNEGSKA come from the germline V gene (reference sequence). With V trimmed by 1 base and J by 6 bases, 8 bases remained unmatched. The CDR3 has 16 amino acids. Written as DNA, the CDR3 is TGCAGTGCTAGAGTCCTAGCGGGAGGGCCTTGGGATACGCAGTATTTT. It translates to CSARVLAGGPWDTQYF.

There are a few counts of this clonotype. The V and J genes are TRBV10-3 and TRBJ1-1; 7 positions agree with TRBD1. With V trimmed by 7 bases and J by 5 bases, 7 bases remained unmatched. This CDR3 has 13 amino acids. Looked up from germline, CDR1 is ENHRY and CDR2 is SYGVKD. CDR3 in amino acids: CAITPDRDTEAFF. The CDR3 nucleotides are TGTGCCATCACCCCCGACAGGGATACTGAAGCTTTCTTT.

This clonotype was counted ten times or more. CDR3 nucleotides: TGTGCCAGCAAAGCGTCGAGCGGAGGGACGCCCTACGAGCAGTACTTC. Amino acid sequence: CASKASSGGTPYEQYF. V and J are TRBV11-1 and TRBJ2-7; D possibly corresponds to TRBD2 (6 bases). The CDR3 length is 16 residues. Germline V gene data show CDR1 as SGHAT and CDR2 as FQDESV (reference sequence). The V gene lost 7 bases and the J gene lost 2 bases, with 21 bases spanning the gap. Combining the CDR3 with reference TRBV11-1 and TRBJ2-7 gives the whole variable domain EAEVAQSPRYKITEKSQAVAFWCDPISGHATLYWYRQILGQGPELLVQFQDESVVDDSQLPKDRFSAERLKGVDSTLKIQPAELGDSAMYLCASKASSGGTPYEQYFGPGTRLTVT.

In this sample, this clonotype turned up a few times. The chain couples TRBV5-5 to TRBJ2-5; D is tentatively TRBD1 or TRBD2 (5 bases each). The CDR3 is made up of 13 amino acids. V was clipped by 3 bases and J by 3 bases, with 9 bases between them. The V gene's germline CDR1 is SGHKS and CDR2 YYEKEE (reference sequence). The CDR3 sequence: CASSSLGEETQYF. In DNA form, the CDR3 reads TGTGCCAGCAGCTCTCTGGGGGAAGAGACCCAGTACTTC.

The rearrangement uses TRBV24-1 and TRBJ2-7; TRBD1 matches 9 bases. From germline, CDR1 is KGHDR and CDR2 SFDVKD. V shed 5 bases, J shed 5 bases, and the junction held 9 bases outside the gene matches. CDR3 length equals 15 residues. This chain's CDR3 is CATSVHRDRVNEQYF. The DNA for the CDR3 is TGTGCCACCAGTGTCCACCGGGACAGGGTCAACGAGCAGTACTTC.

V and J are TRBV5-1 and TRBJ2-3; 13 bases match TRBD2. V lost 4 bases, J lost 3 bases, and 5 bases stayed unmatched. Germline CDR1 SGHRS, CDR2 YFSETQ. The CDR3 covers 16 residues. The CDR3 loop is CASSLTTSGGTDTQYF. The CDR3 DNA reads as TGCGCCAGCAGCCTCACGACTAGCGGGGGGACAGATACGCAGTATTTT.

The V and J genes are TRBV11-2 and TRBJ2-1, with a tentative D call TRBD1 (5 bases). The CDR3 is made up of 12 amino acids. Germline values: CDR1 SGHAT, CDR2 FQNNGV. V was cut by 3 bases and J by 8 bases, with 8 bases left in between. CDR3 sequence reads: CASSFQGYEQFF. CDR3 DNA sequence: TGTGCCAGCAGCTTCCAGGGCTATGAGCAGTTCTTC.

At least ten counts were recorded for this clonotype. This chain connects TRBV15 to TRBJ2-5; no definite D call. This CDR3 has 13 residues. The germline V gene has CDR1 LNHNV and CDR2 YYDKDF (reference sequence). V shed 0 bases and J shed 1 base, with 3 bases lying between them. CDR3 DNA sequence: TGTGCCACCAGCAGAGATCCCCAAGAGACCCAGTACTTC. Translating gives CATSRDPQETQYF. The full variable domain, in which reference TRBV15 and TRBJ2-5 provide the parts outside the CDR3, is DAMVIQNPRYQVTQFGKPVTLSCSQTLNHNVMYWYQQKSSQAPKLLFHYYDKDFNNEADTPDNFQSRRPNTSFCFLDIRSPGLGDTAMYLCATSRDPQETQYFGPGTRLLVL.

This clonotype was observed a few times. This sequence joins TRBV28 and TRBJ2-3; D might be TRBD1 or TRBD2, each matching 5 bases. The V gene's germline CDR1 is MDHEN and CDR2 SYDVKM. The CDR3 is 13 residues long. Trimming stripped 6 bases from V and 6 bases from J, with 13 bases between. DNA of the CDR3: TGTGCCAGCAGCCCGGGACCCTGGGATACGCAGTATTTT. Its protein is CASSPGPWDTQYF. The full variable domain, in which reference TRBV28 and TRBJ2-3 provide the parts outside the CDR3, is DVKVTQSSRYLVKRTGEKVFLECVQDMDHENMFWYRQDPGLGLRLIYFSYDVKMKEKGDIPEGYSVSREKKERFSLILESASTNQTSMYLCASSPGPWDTQYFGPGTRLTVL.

The table lists this clonotype with a few counts. The chain employs TRBV7-2 and TRBJ2-2, with D unresolved. This CDR3 is built from 16 residues. CDR1 SGHTA and CDR2 FQGNSA come from the germline V gene. Trimming removed 1 base from V and 0 bases from J, with 9 bases in between. CDR3 in amino acids: CASSLERSPNTGELFF. CDR3 sequence (DNA): TGTGCCAGCAGCTTAGAACGGTCCCCGAACACCGGGGAGCTGTTTTTT.

V and J are TRBV19 and TRBJ2-1; D call uncertain. This CDR3 contains 13 residues. With 3 bases removed from V and 9 bases from J, the gap between germline ends came to 12 bases. Germline CDR1 is LNHDA and CDR2 is SQIVND (reference sequence). This chain's CDR3 is CASSMGEMGEQFF. The CDR3 nucleotides read TGTGCCAGTAGTATGGGTGAAATGGGTGAGCAGTTCTTC.

The chain combines TRBV2 with TRBJ2-3, with D unresolved. In germline, CDR1 is SNHLY, CDR2 FYNNEI. The CDR3 spans 12 residues. The V and J ends lost 6 bases and 6 bases respectively, with 10 bases between them. The CDR3 loop reads CASRFISDTQYF. As DNA, the CDR3 is TGTGCCAGCAGGTTCATTTCCGATACGCAGTATTTT.

This clonotype was observed a handful of times. V gene TRBV20-1 combines with J gene TRBJ2-4; possibly TRBD2 for D (6 bases). V dropped 7 bases and J dropped 6 bases, with 19 bases sitting between them. This CDR3 is built from 14 residues. Germline V lookup: CDR1 DFQATT, CDR2 SNEGSKA (reference sequence). CDR3 DNA: TGCAGTGTTCAGCCAGGACCAGCGGGAAACATTCAGTACTTC. Translation gives CSVQPGPAGNIQYF.

This clonotype was counted at least ten times. This chain joins TRBV9 and TRBJ2-1, with TRBD2 identical over 8 bases. The length of the CDR3 is 15 residues. CDR1 is SGDLS and CDR2 is YYNGEE in the germline V gene. Trimming took 3 bases from V and 0 from J; bases not matched to a gene: 2. As DNA, the CDR3 is TGTGCCAGCAGCGCCAGCGGGGGCTCCTACAATGAGCAGTTCTTC. Protein: CASSASGGSYNEQFF. Full variable domain (remainder filled in from reference TRBV9 and TRBJ2-1): DSGVTQTPKHLITATGQRVTLRCSPRSGDLSVYWYQQSLDQGLQFLIQYYNGEERAKGNILERFSAQQFPDLHSELNLSSLELGDSALYFCASSASGGSYNEQFFGPGTRLTVL.

This clonotype was seen many times. The V and J genes are TRBV27 and TRBJ2-7; 8 nucleotides match TRBD1. Germline CDR1 reads MNHEY; CDR2 reads SMNVEV (reference sequence). Trimming cost V 3 bases and J 5 bases; bases outside gene matches: 6. There are 14 residues in the CDR3. The CDR3: CASSLRQGADEQYF. As DNA, the CDR3 is TGTGCCAGCAGTTTGAGGCAGGGGGCGGACGAGCAGTACTTC.

This chain uses TRBV11-2 with TRBJ1-4; D may be TRBD1 (5 bases). Germline lookup yields CDR1 SGHAT and CDR2 FQNNGV. Deletions cut 0 bases from V and 10 bases from J, with 12 bases between. The CDR3 runs to 14 residues. CDR3 sequence (DNA): TGTGCCAGCAGCTTAGAAGGGGTTGGGGGAAAACTGTTTTTT. Translated, it gives CASSLEGVGGKLFF.